These 13 T cell receptor beta chains were all obtained from the same sample, sequenced in a study of cytomegalovirus exposure and HLA in healthy donors. Both 60 Vbeta primers and 13 Jbeta primers went into the PCR. Sequencing used immunoSEQ multiplex PCR; TCRdb keeps in-frame clones, though not all of them. The sample includes roughly 71,000 clones, around 74% seen only once; the top ten take about an eighth. Sequenced material: PBMCs. These TCRs come from a human donor in good health.

This clone occurred a few times. The rearrangement links TRBV10-2 to TRBJ1-4; tentatively, D is TRBD1 (6 bases). Trimming took 0 bases from V and 4 from J, leaving 12 bases between them. Germline assignment: CDR1 WSHSY and CDR2 SAAADI. The CDR3 length is 16 residues. The DNA of the CDR3 is TGCGCCAGCAGTGAGTCCAGGGGCGGTGGTAATGAAAAACTGTTTTTT. This gives the protein CASSESRGGGNEKLFF.

J is TRBJ1-5 and V is TRBV7-9; 7 positions agree with TRBD1. Trimming removed 5 bases from V and 7 bases from J; junction bases left unmatched: 5. The CDR3 is made up of 13 amino acids. CDR1 SEHNR and CDR2 FQNEAQ come from the germline V gene (reference sequence). The DNA for the CDR3 is TGTGCCAGCAGCCAGACAGGGTCCCAGCCCCAGCATTTT. Protein: CASSQTGSQPQHF.

The genes are TRBV6-5 and TRBJ1-1, with 9 nucleotides matching TRBD1. In germline, CDR1 is MNHEY, CDR2 SVGAGI. The CDR3 runs to 16 residues. V gave up 2 bases and J gave up 4 bases; unmatched junction bases: 8. The CDR3 coding sequence is TGTGCCAGCAGTTACACAGGGGGCGGGAGACGCACTGAAGCTTTCTTT. Encoded protein: CASSYTGGGRRTEAFF.

This chain uses TRBV11-3 with TRBJ1-1, with D unclear. The CDR3 is made up of 14 amino acids. Germline loops: CDR1 SGHNT, CDR2 YENEEA. V was pared by 0 bases and J by 1 base, with 6 bases between. The CDR3 protein is CASSLEEGNTEAFF. In DNA, the CDR3 is TGTGCCAGCAGCTTAGAAGAGGGGAACACTGAAGCTTTCTTT.

The chain is built from TRBV27 and TRBJ2-3; 7 nucleotides line up with TRBD2. This CDR3 contains 17 residues. Germline assignment: CDR1 MNHEY and CDR2 SMNVEV (reference sequence). The V gene end was trimmed by 5 bases and the J gene end by 0 bases; junction bases not matched to a gene: 11. CDR3 region: CASSRTRAWRSTDTQYF. In DNA form, the CDR3 reads TGTGCCAGCAGTCGGACTAGGGCCTGGCGTAGCACAGATACGCAGTATTTT.

The table lists this clone with a count of one. The chain employs TRBV4-2 and TRBJ2-5; maybe TRBD1 (6 bases). Germline CDR1 reads LGHNA; CDR2 reads YNFKEQ. With 4 bases removed from V and 4 bases from J, the gap between germline ends came to 16 bases. This CDR3 spans 15 amino acids. The CDR3 is CASSLNLGGRETQYF. The CDR3 DNA reads TGTGCCAGCAGCCTTAATCTAGGGGGTAGAGAGACCCAGTACTTC.

This clone occurred a few times. The chain employs TRBV19 and TRBJ1-5; D is perhaps TRBD1 (5 bases). The CDR3 is 17 residues long. Per the germline V gene, CDR1 is LNHDA and CDR2 is SQIVND (reference sequence). V lost 2 bases to trimming and J lost 7 bases, with 21 bases between them. The DNA of the CDR3 is TGTGCCAGTAGTATATCCCCAAGGCAGGGTGGTGGGCAGCCCCAGCATTTT. As protein: CASSISPRQGGGQPQHF.

This chain connects TRBV7-9 to TRBJ2-1; TRBD2 is a possible D gene (6 bases). There are 15 residues in the CDR3. The germline gives CDR1 SEHNR, CDR2 FQNEAQ (reference sequence). V was shortened by 0 bases and J by 4 bases, with 10 bases between the two germline ends. CDR3 loop: CASSLAGGAYNEQFF. CDR3 bases: TGTGCCAGCAGCTTAGCGGGAGGCGCATACAATGAGCAGTTCTTC.

The chain recombines TRBV19 with TRBJ2-1; 10 bases are a match to TRBD2. J gave up 8 bases and V 11 bases, and 18 bases lay outside the gene matches. Germline V gives CDR1 LNHDA, CDR2 SQIVND (reference sequence). The CDR3 is 16 amino acids. The CDR3 sequence is CASSTAASGRVHEQFF. As DNA, the CDR3 is TGTGCCTCCTCAACCGCCGCTAGCGGGAGAGTACATGAGCAGTTCTTC. The variable domain in full, with the rest retrieved from reference TRBV19 and TRBJ2-1, is DGGITQSPKYLFRKEGQNVTLSCEQNLNHDAMYWYRQDPGQGLRLIYYSQIVNDFQKGDIAEGYSVSREKKESFPLTVTSAQKNPTAFYLCASSTAASGRVHEQFFGPGTRLTVL.

As DNA, the CDR3 is TGTGCCAGCAGCGTGGAGATCTCTGGAAACACCATATATTTT. It translates to CASSVEISGNTIYF. The rearrangement joins TRBV7-2 to TRBJ1-3; the D is unclear. Between the trimmed V and J ends, which lost 5 bases and 0 bases, there was a span of 8 bases. The germline gives CDR1 SGHTA, CDR2 FQGNSA. This CDR3 is built from 14 residues.

V gene TRBV11-3 combines with J gene TRBJ2-5; the match to TRBD1 covers 8 bases. J was trimmed by 3 bases and V by 3 bases; bases with no gene match: 6. The germline V gene encodes CDR1 SGHNT and CDR2 YENEEA. This CDR3 is 15 amino acids long. The CDR3 is CASSLGLGQEETQYF. CDR3 DNA sequence: TGTGCCAGCAGCTTGGGATTGGGACAGGAAGAGACCCAGTACTTC.

The V and J genes are TRBV2 and TRBJ1-5, with D possibly TRBD1 on 6 matching bases. Trimming took 7 bases from V and 6 from J, leaving 13 bases between them. CDR3 length: 13 residues. The V gene's germline CDR1 is SNHLY and CDR2 FYNNEI. The CDR3 region has the DNA TGTGCCAGCATCACAGGGAAAGGTCAGCCCCAGCATTTT. Its protein is CASITGKGQPQHF.

The V call is TRBV29-1, the J call TRBJ2-1; a possible D gene is TRBD1 (6 bases). With 3 bases removed from V and 5 bases from J, the gap between germline ends came to 11 bases. Germline assignment: CDR1 SQVTM and CDR2 ANQGSEA. The CDR3 has 13 amino acids. The CDR3 coding sequence is TGCAGCGTTGAGGTTTACAGGGACAATGAGCAGTTCTTC. Translating gives CSVEVYRDNEQFF.